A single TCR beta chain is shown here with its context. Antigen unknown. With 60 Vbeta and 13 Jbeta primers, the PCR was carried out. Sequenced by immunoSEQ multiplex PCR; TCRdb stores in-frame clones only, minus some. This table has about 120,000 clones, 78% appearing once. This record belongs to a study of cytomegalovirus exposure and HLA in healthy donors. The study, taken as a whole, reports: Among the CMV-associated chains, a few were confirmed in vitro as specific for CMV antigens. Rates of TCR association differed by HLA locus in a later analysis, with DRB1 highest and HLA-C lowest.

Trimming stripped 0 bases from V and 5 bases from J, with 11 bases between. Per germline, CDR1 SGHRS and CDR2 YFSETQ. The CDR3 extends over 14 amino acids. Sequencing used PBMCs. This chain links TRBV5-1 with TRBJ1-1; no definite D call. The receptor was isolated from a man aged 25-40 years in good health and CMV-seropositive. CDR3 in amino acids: CASSLDAVLTEAFF. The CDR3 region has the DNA TGCGCCAGCAGCTTGGATGCAGTTTTGACTGAAGCTTTCTTT.